The clone carrying this TCR beta chain was observed at least ten times. Its antigen is unidentified. The data were obtained in a study of cytomegalovirus exposure and HLA in healthy donors. V lost 0 bases and J 1 base, leaving 7 bases between the germline ends. This CDR3 has 16 residues. Germline V gene lookup returns CDR1 MRHNA and CDR2 SNTAGT. Libraries were prepared by immunoSEQ multiplex PCR; TCRdb keeps only in-frame clonotypes and omits some of them. The sample records about 190,000 clones, 86% being singletons. Findings of the study overall: Rare sequences made up most TCRs, while some public TCRs were found in many donors. CMV antigen specificity of a few CMV-associated chains was confirmed in vitro.

The receptor's source is a woman under 30 in good health and CMV-seronegative. J is TRBJ2-6 and V is TRBV6-4; D unclear. Sequencing was carried out using PBMCs. This CDR3 reads CASSDSSRSGANVLTF. In DNA form, the CDR3 reads TGTGCCAGCAGTGACTCGAGTCGGTCTGGGGCCAACGTCCTGACTTTC.